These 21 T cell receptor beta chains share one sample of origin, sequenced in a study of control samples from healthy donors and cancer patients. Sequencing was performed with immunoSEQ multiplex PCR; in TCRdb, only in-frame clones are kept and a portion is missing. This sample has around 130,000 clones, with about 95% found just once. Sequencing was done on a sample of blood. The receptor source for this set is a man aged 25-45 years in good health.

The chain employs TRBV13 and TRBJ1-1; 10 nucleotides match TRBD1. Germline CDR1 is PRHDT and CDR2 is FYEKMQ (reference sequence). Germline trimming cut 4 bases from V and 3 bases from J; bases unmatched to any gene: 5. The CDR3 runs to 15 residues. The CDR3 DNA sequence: TGTGCCAGCAGCTGGGGGACAGGGGAGTACACTGAAGCTTTCTTT. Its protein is CASSWGTGEYTEAFF.

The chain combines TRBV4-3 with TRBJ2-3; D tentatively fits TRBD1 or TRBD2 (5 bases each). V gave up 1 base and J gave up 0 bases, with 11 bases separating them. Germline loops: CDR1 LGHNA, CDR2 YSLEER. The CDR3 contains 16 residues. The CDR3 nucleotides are TGCGCCAGCAGCCAAGCGAGGGGAGTTAGCACAGATACGCAGTATTTT. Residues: CASSQARGVSTDTQYF.

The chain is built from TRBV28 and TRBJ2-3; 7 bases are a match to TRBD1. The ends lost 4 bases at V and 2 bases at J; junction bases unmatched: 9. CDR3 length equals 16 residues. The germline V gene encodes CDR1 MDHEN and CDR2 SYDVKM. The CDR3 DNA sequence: TGTGCCAGCAGTTCCCCCTCCGACAGGGCCACAGATACGCAGTATTTT. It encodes CASSSPSDRATDTQYF.

For the CDR3, the DNA is TGTGCCAGCGGTGCACACAGGGGCCTTGCTGAAAAACTGTTTTTT. This sequence encodes CASGAHRGLAEKLFF. The chain employs TRBV19 and TRBJ1-4, with TRBD1 matching over 7 bases. The V segment lost 9 bases and the J segment 7 bases; nucleotides outside the gene matches: 14. The CDR3 contains 15 residues. The germline CDR1 and CDR2 sequences are LNHDA and SQIVND (reference sequence).

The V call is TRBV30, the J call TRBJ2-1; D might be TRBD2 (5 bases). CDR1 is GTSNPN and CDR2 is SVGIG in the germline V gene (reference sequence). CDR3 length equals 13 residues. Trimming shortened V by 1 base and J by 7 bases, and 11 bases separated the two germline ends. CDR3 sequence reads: CAWSDLPGNEQFF. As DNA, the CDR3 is TGTGCCTGGAGTGATCTGCCGGGGAATGAGCAGTTCTTC.

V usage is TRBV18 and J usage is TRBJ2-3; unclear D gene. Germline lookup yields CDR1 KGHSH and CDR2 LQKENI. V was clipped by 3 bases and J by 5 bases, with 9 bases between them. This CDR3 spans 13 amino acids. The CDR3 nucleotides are TGTGCCAGCTCACCTCCGACTCTAGATACGCAGTATTTT. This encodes CASSPPTLDTQYF.

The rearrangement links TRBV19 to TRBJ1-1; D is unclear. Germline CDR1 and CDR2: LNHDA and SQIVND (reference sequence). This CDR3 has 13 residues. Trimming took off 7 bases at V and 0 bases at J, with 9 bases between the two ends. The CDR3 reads CASTRGLNTEAFF. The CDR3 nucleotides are TGTGCCAGTACCCGCGGGCTGAACACTGAAGCTTTCTTT.

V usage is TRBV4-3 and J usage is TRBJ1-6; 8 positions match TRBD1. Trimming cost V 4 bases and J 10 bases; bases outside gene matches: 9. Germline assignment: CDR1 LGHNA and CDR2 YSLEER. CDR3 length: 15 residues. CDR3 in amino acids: CASSLTGGKSSPLHF. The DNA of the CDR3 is TGCGCCAGCAGCCTAACAGGGGGAAAGTCGTCACCCCTCCACTTT.

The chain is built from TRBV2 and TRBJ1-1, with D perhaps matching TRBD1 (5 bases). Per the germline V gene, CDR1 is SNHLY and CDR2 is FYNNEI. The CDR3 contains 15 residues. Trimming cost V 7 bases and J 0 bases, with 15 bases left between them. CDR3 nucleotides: TGTGCCAGCATAGGGACGGAGCACATGAACACTGAAGCTTTCTTT. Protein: CASIGTEHMNTEAFF.

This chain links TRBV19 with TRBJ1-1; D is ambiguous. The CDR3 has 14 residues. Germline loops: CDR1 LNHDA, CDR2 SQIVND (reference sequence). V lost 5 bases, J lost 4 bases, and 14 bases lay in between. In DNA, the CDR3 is TGTGCCAGTAGTGTGGAGGGTTTGGGCACTGAAGCTTTCTTT. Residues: CASSVEGLGTEAFF.

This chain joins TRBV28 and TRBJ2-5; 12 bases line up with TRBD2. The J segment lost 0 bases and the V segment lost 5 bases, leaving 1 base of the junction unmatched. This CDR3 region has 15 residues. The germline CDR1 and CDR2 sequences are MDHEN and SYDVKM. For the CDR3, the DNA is TGTGCCAGCAGTCTAGCGGGGGGGGACCAAGAGACCCAGTACTTC. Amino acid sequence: CASSLAGGDQETQYF.

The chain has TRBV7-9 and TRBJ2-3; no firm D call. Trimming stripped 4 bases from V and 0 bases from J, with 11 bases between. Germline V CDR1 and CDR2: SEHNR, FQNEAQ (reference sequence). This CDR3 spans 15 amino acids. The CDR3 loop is CASSSYSASTDTQYF. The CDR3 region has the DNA TGTGCCAGCAGCTCCTACAGTGCTAGCACAGATACGCAGTATTTT.

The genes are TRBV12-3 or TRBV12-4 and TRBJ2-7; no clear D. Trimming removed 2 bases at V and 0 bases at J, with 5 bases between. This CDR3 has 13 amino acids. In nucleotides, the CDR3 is TGTGCCAGCAGTTTACTGGGCTCCTACGAGCAGTACTTC. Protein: CASSLLGSYEQYF.

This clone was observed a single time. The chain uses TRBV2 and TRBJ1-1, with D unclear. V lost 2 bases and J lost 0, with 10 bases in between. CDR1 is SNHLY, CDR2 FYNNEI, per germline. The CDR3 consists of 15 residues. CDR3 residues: CASSEHSLLNTEAFF. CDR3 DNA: TGTGCCAGCAGTGAACACAGCCTCTTGAACACTGAAGCTTTCTTT.

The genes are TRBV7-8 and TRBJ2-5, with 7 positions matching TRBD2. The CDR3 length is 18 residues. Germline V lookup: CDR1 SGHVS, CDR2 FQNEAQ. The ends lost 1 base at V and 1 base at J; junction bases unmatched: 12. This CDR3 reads CASSLDDGALAGQETQYF. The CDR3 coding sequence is TGTGCCAGCAGCTTAGATGATGGGGCCTTAGCGGGCCAAGAGACCCAGTACTTC.

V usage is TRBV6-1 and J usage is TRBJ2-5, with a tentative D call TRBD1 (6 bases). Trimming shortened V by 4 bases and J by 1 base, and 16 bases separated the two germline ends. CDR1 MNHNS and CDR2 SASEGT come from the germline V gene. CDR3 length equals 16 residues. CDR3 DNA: TGTGCCAGCAGTGCAGGGGTATTGATTTTCCAAGAGACCCAGTACTTC. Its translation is CASSAGVLIFQETQYF.

The CDR3 DNA reads TGTGCCAGCAACATACAGGGAGCGGGCAATCAGCCCCAGCATTTT. It codes for CASNIQGAGNQPQHF. The chain couples TRBV28 to TRBJ1-5; TRBD1 is a possible D gene (6 bases). CDR1 is MDHEN and CDR2 is SYDVKM in the germline V gene. Trimming left V 7 bases short and J 2 bases short, with 15 bases between. CDR3 length: 15 residues.

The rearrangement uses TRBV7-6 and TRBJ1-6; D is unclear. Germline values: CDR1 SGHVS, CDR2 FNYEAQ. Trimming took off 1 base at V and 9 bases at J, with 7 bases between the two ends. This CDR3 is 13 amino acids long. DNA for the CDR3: TGTGCCAGCAGCTTAGAAGGGTTTTCACCCCTCCACTTT. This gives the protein CASSLEGFSPLHF.

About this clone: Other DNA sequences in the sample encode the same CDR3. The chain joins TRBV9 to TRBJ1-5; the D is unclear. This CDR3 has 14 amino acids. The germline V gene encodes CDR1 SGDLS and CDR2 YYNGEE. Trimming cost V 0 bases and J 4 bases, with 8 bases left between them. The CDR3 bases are TGTGCCAGCAGCGTAGAGGGCAGGAATCAGCCCCAGCATTTT. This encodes CASSVEGRNQPQHF.

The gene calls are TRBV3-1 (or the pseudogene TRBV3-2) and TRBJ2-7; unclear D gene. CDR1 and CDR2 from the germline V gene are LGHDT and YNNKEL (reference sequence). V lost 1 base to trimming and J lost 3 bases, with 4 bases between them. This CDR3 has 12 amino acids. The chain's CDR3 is CASSQGGYEQYF. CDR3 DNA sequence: TGTGCCAGCAGCCAAGGAGGCTACGAGCAGTACTTC.

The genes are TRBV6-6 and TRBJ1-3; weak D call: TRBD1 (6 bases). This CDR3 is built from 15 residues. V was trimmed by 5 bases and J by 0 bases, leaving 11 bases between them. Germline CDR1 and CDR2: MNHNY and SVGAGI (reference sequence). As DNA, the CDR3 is TGTGCCAGCAGTCCGCAGGGGCACTCTGGAAACACCATATATTTT. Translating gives CASSPQGHSGNTIYF.